The clone carrying this T cell receptor (beta chain) was counted once. Its antigen is still unknown. Use of 60 Vbeta and 13 Jbeta primers characterized the PCR. Method: immunoSEQ multiplex PCR; TCRdb's copy keeps in-frame clones and lacks some. This sample has 180,000 or so clones, with 78% found just once. The data were obtained in a study of cytomegalovirus exposure and HLA in healthy donors. Looking at the study overall: Of some 410 genotyped donors, roughly 81% grouped in the Caucasian-associated ancestry cluster.

Germline CDR1 and CDR2: SGHRS and YFSETQ. V lost 1 base and J 8 bases, leaving 21 bases between the germline ends. This CDR3 contains 16 residues. Study-wide points: Earlier analysis looked at TCR beta V segments, and most were productive about 87% or about 30% of the time.

The gene calls are TRBV5-1 and TRBJ1-2, with D perhaps matching TRBD1 (5 bases). This sequence was found in a female donor in good health and CMV-seronegative. Sample: PBMCs. CDR3: CASSLMGTGDRAGYTF. DNA of the CDR3: TGCGCCAGCAGCTTGATGGGGACGGGGGATAGGGCGGGCTACACCTTC.